This T cell receptor (beta chain) is from a study of shared clonotypes between healthy human individuals. Regarding the study as a whole: In a handful of donors, roughly 5.2% of naive CD4 clonotypes appeared in common. Across subsets, estimated richness was generally greater for naive than for memory populations.

Only in-frame clones appear in the TCRdb table, and some are missing; sequencing was by immunoSEQ multiplex PCR. Of about 2.4 million clones in the sample, 93% were seen once. J gave up 4 bases and V 0 bases, and 5 bases lay outside the gene matches. CDR1 and CDR2 from the germline V gene are LNHNV and YYDKDF (reference sequence). The CDR3 consists of 16 residues. Points on this clone: Its antigen is not known.

Material for sequencing was naive CD4+ T cells from PBMCs. Subset defined: CD45RA+ positively selected. The sequence was obtained from a young man in good health. Some clones in this sample may be carry-over from other donors' samples. This chain joins TRBV15 and TRBJ2-7; the match to TRBD2 covers 11 bases. The CDR3 region is CATSRDRGLADYEQYF. The CDR3 DNA is TGTGCCACCAGCAGAGATCGGGGACTAGCGGATTACGAGCAGTACTTC. The full variable domain, with the rest looked up from reference TRBV15 and TRBJ2-7, is DAMVIQNPRYQVTQFGKPVTLSCSQTLNHNVMYWYQQKSSQAPKLLFHYYDKDFNNEADTPDNFQSRRPNTSFCFLDIRSPGLGDTAMYLCATSRDRGLADYEQYFGPGTRLTVT.